The 8 T cell receptor beta chains given below trace back to one sample, sequenced in a study of T cells in Graves' hyperthyroidism and ophthalmopathy. Researchers took RNA transcripts and amplified the TCR beta CDR3 regions from them. TCR CDR3 regions were first amplified by RT-PCR with HTBI primers. In TCRdb, the multiplex PCR reads were re-called with MiXCR into one record per CDR3 protein. Altogether about 130,000 distinct CDR3 sequences are present, roughly a fifth being singletons, with the ten largest covering around two thirds. The sample consisted of blood. Receptors originate from a woman in her forties or fifties with Graves' hyperthyroidism that later progressed to Graves' ophthalmopathy.

This clonotype was counted many times. The V and J genes are TRBV6-2 or TRBV6-3 and TRBJ2-7; no firm D call. CDR1 MNHEY and CDR2 SVGEGT come from the germline V gene. CDR3 length equals 14 residues. V was cut by 8 bases and J by 0 bases, with 14 bases left in between. Here the CDR3 reads CASGGHPPSYEQYF. The CDR3, as DNA: TGTGCCAGCGGCGGTCATCCCCCCTCCTACGAGCAGTACTTC.

The chain uses TRBV2 and TRBJ2-2, with TRBD1 as a possible D gene (5 bases). The length of the CDR3 is 14 residues. Trimming left V 8 bases short and J 5 bases short, with 15 bases between. The germline CDR1 and CDR2 sequences are SNHLY and FYNNEI. Here the CDR3 reads CASASGQGTGELFF. CDR3 sequence (DNA): TGTGCCAGCGCTTCTGGGCAGGGAACCGGGGAGCTGTTTTTT.

The chain joins TRBV11-3 to TRBJ1-6; possibly TRBD1 for D (5 bases). The CDR3 has 14 amino acids. Germline values: CDR1 SGHNT, CDR2 YENEEA. Trimming removed 3 bases at V and 7 bases at J, with 10 bases between. Here the CDR3 DNA reads TGTGCCAGCAGCTTCCAGGGCACCAATTCACCCCTCCACTTT. It translates to CASSFQGTNSPLHF.

This clonotype was recorded at least ten times. This rearrangement joins TRBV10-2 to TRBJ1-1; no definite D call. Germline V gene data show CDR1 as WSHSY and CDR2 as SAAADI. V shed 3 bases and J shed 4 bases, with 6 bases lying between them. The CDR3 extends over 12 amino acids. In DNA form, the CDR3 reads TGCGCCAGCAGTGAAGGTCTCACTGAAGCTTTCTTT. Residues: CASSEGLTEAFF.

This clonotype was seen many times. The chain has TRBV7-2 and TRBJ2-3; 10 bases map to TRBD2. Germline V gene sequence: CDR1 SGHTA, CDR2 FQGNSA. V shed 5 bases and J 3 bases; nucleotides not matched to a gene: 5. This CDR3 is built from 15 residues. The CDR3 loop reads CASSAAGGRTDTQYF. Here the CDR3 DNA reads TGTGCCAGCAGCGCAGCGGGAGGGCGTACAGATACGCAGTATTTT.

This clonotype was seen a handful of times. The chain has TRBV7-9 and TRBJ2-5, with 9 bases matching TRBD1. The CDR3 runs to 17 residues. After removal of 2 bases from V and 5 bases from J, the junction contained 12 bases not matched to a gene. Germline V CDR1 and CDR2: SEHNR, FQNEAQ (reference sequence). The CDR3: CASSLRLRQGESETQYF. In DNA form, the CDR3 reads TGTGCCAGCAGCTTACGACTGCGACAGGGGGAGAGTGAGACCCAGTACTTC. Combining the CDR3 with reference TRBV7-9 and TRBJ2-5 gives the whole variable domain DTGVSQNPRHKITKRGQNVTFRCDPISEHNRLYWYRQTLGQGPEFLTYFQNEAQLEKSRLLSDRFSAERPKGSFSTLEIQRTEQGDSAMYLCASSLRLRQGESETQYFGPGTRLLVL.

This clonotype was seen at least ten times. The chain combines TRBV28 with TRBJ2-5; D is possibly TRBD2 (5 bases). V lost 4 bases to trimming and J lost 2 bases, with 5 bases between them. CDR1 MDHEN and CDR2 SYDVKM come from the germline V gene. The CDR3 totals 12 residues. CDR3 sequence reads: CASSWEQETQYF. In DNA, the CDR3 is TGTGCCAGCAGTTGGGAGCAAGAGACCCAGTACTTC. Together with reference TRBV28 and TRBJ2-5, the CDR3 gives the full variable domain: DVKVTQSSRYLVKRTGEKVFLECVQDMDHENMFWYRQDPGLGLRLIYFSYDVKMKEKGDIPEGYSVSREKKERFSLILESASTNQTSMYLCASSWEQETQYFGPGTRLLVL.

The chain couples TRBV5-8 to TRBJ1-2; D possibly corresponds to TRBD1 (6 bases). Deletions cut 3 bases from V and 2 bases from J, with 14 bases between. Germline V gene lookup returns CDR1 SGHTS and CDR2 YDEGEE. The CDR3 spans 15 residues. The CDR3 region is CASSWAGTSNYGYTF. As DNA, the CDR3 is TGTGCCAGCAGCTGGGCCGGGACAAGCAACTATGGCTACACCTTC. The full variable domain, completed using reference TRBV5-8 and TRBJ1-2, is EAGVTQSPTHLIKTRGQQATLRCSPISGHTSVYWYQQALGLGLQFLLWYDEGEERNRGNFPPRFSGRQFPNYSSELNVNALELEDSALYLCASSWAGTSNYGYTFGSGTRLTVV.